This T cell receptor beta chain appears in the sequencing data of a study of CD8 T cells in ankylosing spondylitis. General study points: Reports of some motif variants in reactive arthritis synovial fluid and blood predate this one. Blood from ankylosing spondylitis patients appeared to carry a characteristic roughly 8-variant TCR beta motif. Those disease-linked clones were CD8+; they were also relatively rare in peripheral blood.

Points on this clonotype: Its antigen remains unidentified.

Generation of TCR beta libraries employed quantitative 5'-RACE incorporating molecular barcodes. From the 5' RACE reads, TCRdb called clonotypes with MiXCR, one entry per CDR3 protein. This table holds 250,000 to 300,000 distinct CDR3 sequences, around 20% found once. With 2 bases removed from V and 5 bases from J, the gap between germline ends came to 15 bases. The CDR3 totals 14 residues. Germline CDR1 DFQATT, CDR2 SNEGSKA (reference sequence). The TCR was taken from a male donor with ankylosing spondylitis or in good health (not recorded which). Sample: blood, either unsorted or a sorted T cell fraction (not recorded which). The gene calls are TRBV20-1 and TRBJ2-5; D possibly corresponds to TRBD2 (5 bases). CDR3 sequence: CSARRSGKLETQYF. CDR3 coding DNA: TGCAGTGCTAGAAGGAGCGGTAAATTGGAGACCCAGTACTTC.